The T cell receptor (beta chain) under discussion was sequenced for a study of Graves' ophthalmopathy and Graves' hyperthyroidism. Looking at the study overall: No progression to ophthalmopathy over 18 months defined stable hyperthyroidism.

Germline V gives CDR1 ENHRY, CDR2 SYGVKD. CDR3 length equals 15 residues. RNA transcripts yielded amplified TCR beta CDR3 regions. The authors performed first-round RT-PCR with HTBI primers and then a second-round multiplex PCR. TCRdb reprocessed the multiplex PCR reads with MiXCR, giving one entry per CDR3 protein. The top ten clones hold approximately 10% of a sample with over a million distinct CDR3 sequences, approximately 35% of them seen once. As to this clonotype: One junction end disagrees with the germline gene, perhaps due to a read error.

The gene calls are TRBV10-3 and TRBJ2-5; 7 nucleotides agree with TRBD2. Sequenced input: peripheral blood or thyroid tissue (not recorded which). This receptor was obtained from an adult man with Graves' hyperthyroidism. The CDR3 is CASSPQGLVLETQYF. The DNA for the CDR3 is TGTGCCAGCAGTCCCCAAGGACTAGTCCTCGAGACCCAGTACTTC.